The clone carrying this T cell receptor (beta chain) showed up just a few times. Antigen: not known. Germline CDR1 reads SGDLS; CDR2 reads YYNGEE. This CDR3 is built from 16 residues. The V gene end was trimmed by 0 bases and the J gene end by 2 bases; junction bases not matched to a gene: 3. The sample originates from a study of beta chain features in type 1 diabetes. Expressed TCRB transcripts were sequenced because the isolated RNA had all been reverse transcribed beforehand. Produced via immunoSEQ multiplex PCR; TCRdb's table is partial and in-frame only. Among 300,000 to 400,000 clones listed, approximately 9.9% were seen once. Broader study findings: VDJ junctions from type 1 diabetes patients carried fewer insertions and larger deletions. PCR might pick shorter templates more often, in the same way for patients and controls.

This chain connects TRBV9 to TRBJ2-1; 9 nucleotides agree with TRBD2. Material for sequencing was naive CD4+ T cells from blood. This clonotype was sampled from a woman aged 30 to 39 in good health. The CDR3 protein is CASSVVASGAYNEQFF. CDR3 in DNA: TGTGCCAGCAGCGTAGTGGCTAGCGGGGCCTACAATGAGCAGTTCTTC.